This T cell receptor (beta chain) was recovered during a study of cytomegalovirus exposure and HLA in healthy donors. The wider study: Genotyping showed roughly 86% of a few hundred donors falling in the Caucasian-associated ancestry cluster.

Use of 60 Vbeta and 13 Jbeta primers characterized the PCR. Profiled with immunoSEQ multiplex PCR; TCRdb holds only in-frame clones, not every one. The sample includes roughly 140,000 clones, around 84% of them seen just once. Trimming cost V 1 base and J 0 bases; bases outside gene matches: 3. In germline, CDR1 is SGHVS, CDR2 FQNEAQ. The CDR3 has 17 amino acids. Overall study results and limits: HLA restriction was apparent for most CMV-associated TCR beta chains in a later analysis. A cluster of highly shared sequence variants was likely a sequencing artifact.

This clone has only one observation. What it recognizes is unknown. Sequencing input: PBMCs. The sequence came from a boy aged 2-9 years in good health and CMV-seronegative. The gene calls are TRBV7-8 and TRBJ1-3, with 10 nucleotides matching TRBD1. The CDR3 sequence: CASSLVGQGISGNTIYF. The CDR3 DNA reads as TGTGCCAGCAGCTTAGTGGGACAGGGGATCTCTGGAAACACCATATATTTT.